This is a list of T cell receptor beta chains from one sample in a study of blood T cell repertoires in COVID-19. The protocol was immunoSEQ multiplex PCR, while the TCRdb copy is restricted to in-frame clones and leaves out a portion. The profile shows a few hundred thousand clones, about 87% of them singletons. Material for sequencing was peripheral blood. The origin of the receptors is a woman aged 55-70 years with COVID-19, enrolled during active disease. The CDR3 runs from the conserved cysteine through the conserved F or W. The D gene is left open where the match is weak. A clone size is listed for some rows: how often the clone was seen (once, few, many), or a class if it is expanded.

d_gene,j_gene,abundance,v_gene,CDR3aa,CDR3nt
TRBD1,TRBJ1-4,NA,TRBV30,CAAPRDSGEKLFF,TGTGCCGCACCTCGGGACAGCGGCGAAAAACTGTTTTTT
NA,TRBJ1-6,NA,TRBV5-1,CASQGTAGYNSPLHF,TGCGCCAGCCAGGGGACGGCAGGGTATAATTCACCCCTCCACTTT
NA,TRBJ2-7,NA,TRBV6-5,CASSPNLGGGLEQYF,TGTGCCAGCAGTCCAAACCTCGGCGGGGGCCTCGAGCAGTACTTC
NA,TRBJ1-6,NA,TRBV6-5,CASSYSGRLNSPLHF,TGTGCCAGCAGTTACTCCGGGAGACTTAATTCACCCCTCCACTTT
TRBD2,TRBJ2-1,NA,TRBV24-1,CATRADIAGDHEQFF,TGTGCCACCAGGGCGGACATAGCGGGAGACCATGAGCAGTTCTTC
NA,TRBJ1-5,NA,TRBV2,CASNPSVYGNQPQHF,TGTGCCAGCAATCCTTCGGTTTATGGCAATCAGCCCCAGCATTTT
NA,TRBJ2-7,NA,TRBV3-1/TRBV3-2,CASSQDPWGQASYEQYF,TGTGCCAGCAGCCAAGACCCCTGGGGGCAGGCCTCCTACGAGCAGTACTTC
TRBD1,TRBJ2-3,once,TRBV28,CASSPQDRGGTDTQYF,TGTGCCAGCAGCCCCCAGGACAGGGGAGGCACAGATACGCAGTATTTT
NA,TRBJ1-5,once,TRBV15,CATSRQPRGGYQPQHF,TGTGCCACCAGCAGGCAGCCTAGGGGGGGGTATCAGCCCCAGCATTTT
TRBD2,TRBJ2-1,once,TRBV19,CASSIGPGLAGAVIEDEQFF,TGTGCCAGTAGTATTGGCCCAGGACTAGCGGGAGCTGTAATCGAGGATGAGCAGTTCTTC
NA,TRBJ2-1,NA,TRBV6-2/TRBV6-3,CASSYTGTLNNEQFF,TGTGCCAGCAGTTACACCGGGACTTTAAACAATGAGCAGTTCTTC
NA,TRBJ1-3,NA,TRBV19,CASSLLVGNTIYF,TGTGCCAGTAGTTTACTAGTTGGAAACACCATATATTTT
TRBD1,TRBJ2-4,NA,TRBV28,CASSPRTGLGNIQYF,TGTGCCAGCAGTCCGAGGACAGGGTTGGGAAACATTCAGTACTTC
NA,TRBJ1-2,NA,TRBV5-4,CASSPGGNYGYTF,TGTGCCAGCAGCCCTGGGGGCAACTATGGCTACACCTTC
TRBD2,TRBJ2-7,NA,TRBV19,CASTKLAGDGPEQYF,TGTGCCAGTACCAAACTAGCGGGGGATGGGCCCGAGCAGTACTTC
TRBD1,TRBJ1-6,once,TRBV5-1,CASSLRQGDSPLHF,TGCGCCAGCAGCCTAAGACAGGGGGACTCACCCCTCCACTTT
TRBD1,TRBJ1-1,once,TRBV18,CASSRTGNTEAFF,TGTGCCAGCTCACGGACAGGGAACACTGAAGCTTTCTTT
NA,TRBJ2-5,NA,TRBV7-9,CAASIGAETQYF,TGTGCCGCCAGCATAGGGGCGGAGACCCAGTACTTC
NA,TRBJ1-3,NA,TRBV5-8,CASSLEVGVTGNTIYF,TGTGCCAGCAGCTTGGAAGTGGGCGTTACTGGAAACACCATATATTTT
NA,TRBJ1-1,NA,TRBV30,CAWGRGSLRSTEAFF,TGTGCCTGGGGGCGGGGATCCCTCCGGAGCACTGAAGCTTTCTTT
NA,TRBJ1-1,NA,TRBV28,CASRIHFKAFF,TGTGCCAGCAGGATACATTTTAAAGCTTTCTTT
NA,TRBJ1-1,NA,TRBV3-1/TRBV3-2,CASSQAIGAVDTEAFF,TGTGCCAGCAGCCAGGCCATAGGGGCTGTTGACACTGAAGCTTTCTTT
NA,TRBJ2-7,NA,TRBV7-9,CASVKTRGPPYEQYF,TGTGCCAGCGTCAAGACCCGGGGTCCCCCCTACGAGCAGTACTTC
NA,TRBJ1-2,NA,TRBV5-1,CASSLAPGPYGYTF,TGCGCCAGCAGCTTGGCCCCAGGGCCCTATGGCTACACCTTC
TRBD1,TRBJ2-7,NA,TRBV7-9,CASSTGTGREQYF,TGTGCCAGCAGCACCGGGACAGGGCGCGAGCAGTACTTC
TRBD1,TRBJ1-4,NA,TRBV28,CASSLDRGREKLFF,TGTGCCAGCAGTTTGGACAGGGGGCGAGAAAAACTGTTTTTT
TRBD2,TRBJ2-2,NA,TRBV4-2,CASSQELAGDTGELFF,TGTGCCAGCAGCCAAGAACTAGCGGGAGATACCGGGGAGCTGTTTTTT
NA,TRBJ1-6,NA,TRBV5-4,CASSFGTLAPLHF,TGTGCCAGCAGCTTCGGAACCCTAGCACCCCTCCACTTT
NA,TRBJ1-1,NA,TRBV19,CASREGGRNTEAFF,TGTGCCAGTAGGGAGGGGGGGAGGAACACTGAAGCTTTCTTT
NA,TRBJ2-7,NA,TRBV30,CAGAGSNEQYF,TGTGCCGGCGCGGGATCTAACGAGCAGTACTTC
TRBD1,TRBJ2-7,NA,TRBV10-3,CAISGSGQGATEQYF,TGTGCCATCAGTGGGAGTGGACAGGGGGCCACCGAGCAGTACTTC
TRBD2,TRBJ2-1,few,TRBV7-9,CASSAGTSDYNEQFF,TGTGCCAGCAGCGCTGGGACTAGCGATTACAATGAGCAGTTCTTC
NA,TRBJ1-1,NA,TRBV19,CASSIDLASMNTEAFF,TGTGCCAGTAGTATAGATCTCGCGTCAATGAACACTGAAGCTTTCTTT
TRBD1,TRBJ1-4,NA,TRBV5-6,CASSLGPARDRGFF,TGTGCCAGCAGCTTGGGGCCGGCCCGGGACAGGGGGTTTTTT
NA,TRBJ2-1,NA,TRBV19,CASSSTDYNEQFF,TGTGCCAGTAGTTCGACAGACTACAATGAGCAGTTCTTC
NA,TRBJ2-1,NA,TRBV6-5,CASSSNSLAGYNEQFF,TGTGCCAGCAGTTCAAATTCTCTAGCTGGGTACAATGAGCAGTTCTTC
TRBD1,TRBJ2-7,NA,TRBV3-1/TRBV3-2,CASSPPRGTGSEQYF,TGTGCCAGCAGCCCCCCGAGGGGGACAGGGTCCGAGCAGTACTTC
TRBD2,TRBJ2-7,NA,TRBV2,CASSDTSGSKQYF,TGTGCCAGCAGTGATACTAGCGGGAGTAAGCAGTACTTC
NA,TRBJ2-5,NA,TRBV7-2,CASSLIRLGTTSLETQYF,TGTGCCAGCAGCTTAATCCGACTTGGGACAACCTCCTTGGAGACCCAGTACTTC
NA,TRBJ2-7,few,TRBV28,CASSSFPHEQYF,TGTGCCAGCAGCTCCTTCCCCCACGAGCAGTACTTC
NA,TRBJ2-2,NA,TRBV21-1,CASSKIVSKREKVGELFF,TGTGCCAGCAGCAAGATTGTTTCGAAGCGGGAGAAGGTCGGGGAGCTGTTTTTT
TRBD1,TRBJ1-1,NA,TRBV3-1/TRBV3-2,CASSTRTGESKAFF,TGTGCCAGCAGCACTCGGACAGGGGAAAGTAAAGCTTTCTTT
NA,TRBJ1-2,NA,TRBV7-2,CASSSGLSNYGYTF,TGTGCCAGCAGCTCCGGACTGAGTAACTATGGCTACACCTTC
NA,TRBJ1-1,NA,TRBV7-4,CASSCGGALKNTEAFF,TGTGCCAGCAGCTGTGGGGGGGCACTGAAGAACACTGAAGCTTTCTTT
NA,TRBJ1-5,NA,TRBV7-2,CASSPDSSNQPQHF,TGTGCCAGCAGCCCGGACAGTAGCAATCAGCCCCAGCATTTT
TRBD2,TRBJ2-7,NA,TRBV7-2,CVSSSEGLAVRGEQYF,TGTGTCAGCAGCTCGGAGGGACTAGCGGTACGTGGAGAGCAGTACTTC
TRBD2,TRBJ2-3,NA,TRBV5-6,CASGLGAGGTDTQYF,TGTGCCAGCGGACTTGGGGCGGGAGGCACAGATACGCAGTATTTT
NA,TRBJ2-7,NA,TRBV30,CAWSVRGTYEQYF,TGTGCCTGGAGTGTGCGAGGCACCTACGAGCAGTACTTC
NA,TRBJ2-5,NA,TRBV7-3,CASSPSGAGNQETQYF,TGTGCCAGCAGCCCCTCGGGAGCGGGCAACCAAGAGACCCAGTACTTC
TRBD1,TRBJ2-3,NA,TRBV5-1,CASSFRTGGADTQYF,TGCGCCAGCAGCTTCCGGACAGGGGGAGCAGATACGCAGTATTTT